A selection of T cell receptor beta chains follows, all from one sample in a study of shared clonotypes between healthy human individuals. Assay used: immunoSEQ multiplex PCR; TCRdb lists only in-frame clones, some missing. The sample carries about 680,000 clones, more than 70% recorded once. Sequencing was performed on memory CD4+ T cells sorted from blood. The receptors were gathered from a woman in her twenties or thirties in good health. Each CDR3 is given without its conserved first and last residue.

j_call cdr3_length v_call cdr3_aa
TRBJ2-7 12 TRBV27 ASSRTGGSYEQY
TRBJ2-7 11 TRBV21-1 ASRTQSSYEQY
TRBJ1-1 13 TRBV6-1 ASSQPGQGDTEAF
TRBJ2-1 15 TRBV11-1 ASSAPETSGRASEQF
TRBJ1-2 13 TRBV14 ASSHRKGVDYGYT
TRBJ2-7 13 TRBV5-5 ASSLLAGEAYEQY
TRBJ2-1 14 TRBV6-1 ASSEFSRDPYNEQF
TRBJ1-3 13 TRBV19 ASSPLQASGNTIY
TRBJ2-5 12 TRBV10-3 AISTGLNQETQY
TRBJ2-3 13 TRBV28 ASSFNPSRTDTQY
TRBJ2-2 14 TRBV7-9 ASSLREGGNTGELF
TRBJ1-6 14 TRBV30 AWIPGWLGYNSPLH
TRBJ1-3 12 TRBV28 ASSSTGHGNTIY
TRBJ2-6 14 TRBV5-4 ASSLGQGAGANVLT
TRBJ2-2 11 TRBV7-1 ASFKGNTGELF
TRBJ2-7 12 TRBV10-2 ASSDGGGPYEQY
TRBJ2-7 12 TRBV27 ASSYRDSLFEQY